Sequencing of this TCR beta chain was carried out in a study of blood T cell repertoires in COVID-19. Background on the study: The analysed material was cDNA or gDNA that came from T cells, B-cell-depleted T cells, or PBMCs.

Using immunoSEQ multiplex PCR, the repertoire was profiled, and TCRdb retains in-frame clones only, with some absent. The sample has fewer than 200,000 clones, about four fifths seen once; the top ten hold less than 7%. This clone was seen a few times. V lost 0 bases and J 9 bases, leaving 18 bases between the germline ends. This CDR3 comprises 17 residues. CDR1 is LGHNA and CDR2 is YSLEER in the germline V gene. The receptor comes from a man between 60 and 75 years old with acute or convalescent COVID-19. Sequenced input: peripheral blood. The chain combines TRBV4-3 with TRBJ1-6; tentatively, D is TRBD1 (5 bases). CDR3 DNA: TGCGCCAGCAGCCAAGAGTTGACAGCCTTAGGTGGTTCACCCCTCCACTTT. Translating gives CASSQELTALGGSPLHF.